This TCR beta chain was recovered during a study of cytomegalovirus exposure and HLA in healthy donors. Regarding the study as a whole: In a later analysis, 15,000 to 20,000 TCR beta sequences were associated with HLA alleles at 0.05 false discovery rate. Donors were assumed by presence/absence analyses to have roughly uniform sequencing depth.

In its sample, this clone was seen a few times. What it binds is not known. Primers: 60 Vbeta forward and 13 Jbeta reverse. Clones were sequenced by immunoSEQ multiplex PCR, and TCRdb holds only the in-frame ones, with some missing. The sample records about 89,000 clones, around 84% being singletons. The ends lost 4 bases at V and 1 base at J; junction bases unmatched: 3. Germline V gives CDR1 KGHSH, CDR2 LQKENI. This CDR3 has 15 residues. Material for sequencing was PBMCs. The chain joins TRBV18 to TRBJ1-1; TRBD1 matches 10 bases. The sequence came from a man aged 35 to 55 in good health and CMV-seropositive. This CDR3 is CASSQGQGWNTEAFF. In nucleotides, the CDR3 is TGTGCCAGCTCACAGGGACAGGGGTGGAACACTGAAGCTTTCTTT.